This note documents a single TCR beta chain sequence. The sample belongs to a study of T cell changes during pregnancy in multiple sclerosis. Profiled with immunoSEQ multiplex PCR; TCRdb holds only in-frame clones, not every one. The sample shows 30,000 to 40,000 clones, under 95% of them seen only once. Germline CDR1 is MDHEN and CDR2 is SYDVKM. CDR3 size: 15 residues. Between the trimmed V and J ends, which lost 5 bases and 5 bases, there was a span of 13 bases. This chain connects TRBV28 to TRBJ1-6; perhaps TRBD1 as D (6 bases). The clonotype was recovered from a female donor in good health, enrolled as a control in a pregnancy study. Sequencing was performed on peripheral blood, taken in the third trimester of pregnancy. CDR3 loop: CASSGGQGNNSPLHF. CDR3 DNA sequence: TGTGCCAGCAGTGGGGGTCAGGGGAATAATTCACCCCTCCACTTT.